The clone carrying this T cell receptor beta chain was counted a few times. A universal primer site was created by template switching, with the cDNA bearing unique molecular identifiers. TCRdb re-analysed the 5' RACE reads in MiXCR, keeping a single row per CDR3 protein. Here the sample spans just under 650,000 distinct CDR3 sequences, just over 7% being singletons. This entry is derived from a study of identical twins. CDR1 is WNHNN, CDR2 SYGVQD, per germline (reference sequence). The V segment lost 5 bases and the J segment 0 bases; nucleotides outside the gene matches: 13. The CDR3 runs 18 residues. These records were also assigned to another study, of yellow fever vaccine responses in identical twins.

The chain has TRBV10-1 and TRBJ2-3, with 8 bases matching TRBD2. Source material: PBMCs. The clonotype originates from a woman aged 18-29 years in good health. The CDR3 bases are TGCGCCAGCAGTCCAAACGTCGCTAGCGGGTTTAGCACAGATACGCAGTATTTT. Translated, it gives CASSPNVASGFSTDTQYF.